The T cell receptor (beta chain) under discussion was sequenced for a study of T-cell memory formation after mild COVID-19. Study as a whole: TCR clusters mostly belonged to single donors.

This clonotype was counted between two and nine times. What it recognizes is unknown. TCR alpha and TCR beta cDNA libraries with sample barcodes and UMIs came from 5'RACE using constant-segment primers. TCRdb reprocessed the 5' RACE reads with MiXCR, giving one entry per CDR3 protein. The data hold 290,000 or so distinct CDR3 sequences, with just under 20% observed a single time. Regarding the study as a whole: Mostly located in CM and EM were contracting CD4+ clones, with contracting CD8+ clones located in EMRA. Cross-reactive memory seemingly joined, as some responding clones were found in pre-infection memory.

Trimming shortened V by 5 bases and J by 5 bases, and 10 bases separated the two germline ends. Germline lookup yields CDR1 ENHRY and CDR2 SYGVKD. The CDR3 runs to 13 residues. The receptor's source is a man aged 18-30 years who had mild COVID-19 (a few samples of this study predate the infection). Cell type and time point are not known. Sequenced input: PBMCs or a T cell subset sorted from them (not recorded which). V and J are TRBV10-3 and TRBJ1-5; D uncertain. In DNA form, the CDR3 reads TGTGCCATCAGTCTGGAGGGAGATCAGCCCCAGCATTTT. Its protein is CAISLEGDQPQHF.